The 24 T cell receptor beta chains in this list originate from one sample, sequenced in a study of T cells in Graves' hyperthyroidism and ophthalmopathy. TCR beta CDR3 regions were amplified from RNA transcripts. In the first-round RT-PCR of the TCR CDR3, the HTBI primer set was used. TCRdb analysed the multiplex PCR reads with MiXCR anew, one entry per CDR3 protein. The sample has hundreds of thousands of distinct CDR3 sequences; less than 15% are singletons. Source material: blood. These receptors originate from a woman in her thirties or forties with Graves' hyperthyroidism.

This clonotype has ten or more counts. The chain links TRBV6-6 to TRBJ1-5; no clear D gene. Germline CDR1 reads MNHNY; CDR2 reads SVGAGI (reference sequence). Trimming removed 0 bases from V and 7 bases from J, with 7 bases in between. The CDR3 is 13 residues long. The CDR3 region has the DNA TGTGCCAGCAGTTACTCGAGATACCAGCCCCAGCATTTT. Protein product: CASSYSRYQPQHF.

The J gene is TRBJ2-5, the V gene TRBV11-2, with 10 bases that match TRBD2. Per the germline V gene, CDR1 is SGHAT and CDR2 is FQNNGV. V was clipped by 3 bases and J by 2 bases; unmatched bases: 9. The CDR3 extends over 17 amino acids. Here the CDR3 reads CASSLPPGLAYQETQYF. The DNA for the CDR3 is TGTGCCAGCAGCTTGCCCCCGGGACTAGCGTATCAAGAGACCCAGTACTTC.

This clonotype appeared many times. This chain connects TRBV28 to TRBJ2-1; TRBD2 matches 7 bases. CDR1 MDHEN and CDR2 SYDVKM come from the germline V gene. The V gene end was trimmed by 10 bases and the J gene end by 6 bases; junction bases not matched to a gene: 9. This CDR3 comprises 13 residues. CDR3 nucleotides: TGTGCCACCAAACGACTAGCTCGCAATGAGCAGTTCTTC. This sequence encodes CATKRLARNEQFF. Variable domain in full (rest from reference TRBV28 and TRBJ2-1): DVKVTQSSRYLVKRTGEKVFLECVQDMDHENMFWYRQDPGLGLRLIYFSYDVKMKEKGDIPEGYSVSREKKERFSLILESASTNQTSMYLCATKRLARNEQFFGPGTRLTVL.

The V gene is TRBV30, the J gene TRBJ2-1, with 8 bases lining up with TRBD1. The CDR3 length is 15 residues. Germline lookup yields CDR1 GTSNPN and CDR2 SVGIG (reference sequence). Losses at the gene ends were 2 bases for V and 8 bases for J; bases not matched to a gene: 11. The CDR3 loop reads CAWSNGQPGGDEQFF. The CDR3 nucleotides are TGTGCCTGGAGTAATGGCCAACCAGGGGGCGATGAGCAGTTCTTC.

This clonotype has a count of ten or more. The genes are TRBV5-5 and TRBJ2-5; either TRBD1 or TRBD2 may fit D (5 bases each). The CDR3 spans 14 residues. Trimming took off 1 base at V and 5 bases at J, with 12 bases between the two ends. CDR1 and CDR2 from the germline V gene are SGHKS and YYEKEE (reference sequence). The DNA of the CDR3 is TGTGCCAGCAGCTTGTTCCAGGGCGGGGAGACCCAGTACTTC. As protein: CASSLFQGGETQYF.

This clonotype has only a few counts. The J gene is TRBJ2-7, the V gene TRBV14; 8 positions agree with TRBD2. Germline values: CDR1 SGHDN, CDR2 FVKESK. The trim removed 1 base at V and 0 bases at J, leaving 5 bases unmatched. The CDR3 covers 16 residues. The CDR3 protein is CASSQATGTSSYEQYF. The CDR3, as DNA: TGTGCCAGCAGCCAAGCGACCGGGACTAGCTCCTACGAGCAGTACTTC.

This clonotype was seen at least ten times. The gene calls are TRBV18 and TRBJ2-7; D not resolved. V gave up 4 bases and J gave up 3 bases, with 7 bases separating them. The germline CDR1 and CDR2 sequences are KGHSH and LQKENI. The CDR3 has 12 residues. Written as DNA, the CDR3 is TGTGCCAGCTCACAAGACAACTACGAGCAGTACTTC. Amino acids: CASSQDNYEQYF.

This clonotype came up a few times. The V gene is TRBV7-9, the J gene TRBJ2-5, with D maybe TRBD1 (6 bases). V shed 5 bases and J shed 1 base, with 20 bases lying between them. The CDR3 runs 17 residues. Per germline, CDR1 SEHNR and CDR2 FQNEAQ (reference sequence). CDR3 loop: CASSVGLTGTTQETQYF. CDR3 in DNA: TGTGCCAGCAGCGTAGGATTAACCGGGACAACCCAAGAGACCCAGTACTTC.

This clonotype was seen ten or more times. The gene calls are TRBV4-1 and TRBJ1-4; D not certain. CDR1 and CDR2 from the germline V gene are MGHRA and YSYEKL. V lost 0 bases and J 0 bases, leaving 2 bases between the germline ends. The CDR3 is 14 amino acids. This CDR3 reads CASSQDATNEKLFF. The DNA of the CDR3 is TGCGCCAGCAGCCAAGACGCAACTAATGAAAAACTGTTTTTT.

This clonotype came up many times. J is TRBJ2-7 and V is TRBV7-9, with 8 nucleotides matching TRBD1. Looked up from germline, CDR1 is SEHNR and CDR2 is FQNEAQ (reference sequence). J gave up 3 bases and V 5 bases, and 12 bases lay outside the gene matches. This CDR3 is 16 amino acids long. The CDR3 protein is CASSPETGALIYEQYF. The CDR3 DNA reads as TGTGCCAGCAGCCCCGAGACAGGGGCCCTTATCTACGAGCAGTACTTC.

At least ten counts were recorded for this clonotype. The chain has TRBV20-1 and TRBJ2-1; D is possibly TRBD2 (5 bases). From germline, CDR1 is DFQATT and CDR2 SNEGSKA (reference sequence). The CDR3 runs 16 residues. V was clipped by 0 bases and J by 1 base, with 13 bases between them. CDR3 in amino acids: CSARDWARGSYNEQFF. Here the CDR3 DNA reads TGCAGTGCTAGAGATTGGGCCCGAGGGTCCTACAATGAGCAGTTCTTC.

This clonotype was observed many times. The chain employs TRBV28 and TRBJ2-7; TRBD1 matches at 9 bases. V lost 6 bases to trimming and J lost 5 bases; unmatched junction nucleotides: 14. CDR3 length: 16 residues. Germline V gene lookup returns CDR1 MDHEN and CDR2 SYDVKM. The CDR3 DNA reads as TGTGCCAGCAGCCGTCCCGGGACAGGGTTTGAAGACGAGCAGTACTTC. It is translated as CASSRPGTGFEDEQYF.

This clonotype was seen repeatedly, ten times or more. CDR3 DNA: TGTGCCAGTAAAGCAGCCTCGGCAGGGAGGCAGCCCCAGCATTTT. This gives the protein CASKAASAGRQPQHF. The chain recombines TRBV19 with TRBJ1-5, with D possibly TRBD1 on 5 matching bases. The CDR3 loop spans 15 amino acids. From germline, CDR1 is LNHDA and CDR2 SQIVND (reference sequence). V lost 7 bases to trimming and J lost 7 bases, with 20 bases between them.

The sample holds many counts of this clonotype. This rearrangement joins TRBV6-1 to TRBJ2-7, with D unresolved. The CDR3 is 14 residues long. Germline CDR1 and CDR2: MNHNS and SASEGT. V was trimmed by 2 bases and J by 3 bases, leaving 11 bases between them. CDR3 in DNA: TGTGCCAGCAGTGAAATGGCAGGAGTCTACGAGCAGTACTTC. Amino acids: CASSEMAGVYEQYF.

This clonotype was seen more than once but under ten times. The rearrangement joins TRBV7-3 to TRBJ1-1; D is ambiguous. The CDR3 is 15 amino acids. The germline V gene has CDR1 SGHTA and CDR2 FQGTGA. The ends were cut back, 6 bases at V and 0 bases at J, with 14 bases in the middle. The CDR3 sequence: CASSYSPGMNTEAFF. The CDR3 DNA is TGTGCCAGCAGTTATTCGCCAGGAATGAACACTGAAGCTTTCTTT.

V gene TRBV20-1 combines with J gene TRBJ1-1; 7 nucleotides agree with TRBD1. Unmatched junction bases numbered 7, after V lost 5 bases and J lost 1 base. The germline V gene has CDR1 DFQATT and CDR2 SNEGSKA (reference sequence). The CDR3 totals 14 residues. CDR3 residues: CSAREGAGNTEAFF. The CDR3 DNA reads as TGCAGTGCTCGGGAGGGGGCGGGGAACACTGAAGCTTTCTTT.

This clonotype showed up just a few times. The genes are TRBV6-1 and TRBJ1-4; maybe TRBD1 (6 bases). The germline V gene encodes CDR1 MNHNS and CDR2 SASEGT. V was trimmed by 6 bases and J by 2 bases, leaving 16 bases between them. This CDR3 comprises 16 residues. The CDR3 reads CASSPRGMGTNEKLFF. The CDR3 DNA reads TGTGCCAGCAGCCCCAGGGGAATGGGGACTAATGAAAAACTGTTTTTT.

This clonotype was seen at least ten times. The chain joins TRBV30 to TRBJ1-2; D might be TRBD1 (6 bases). Trimming stripped 1 base from V and 13 bases from J, with 10 bases between. The CDR3 consists of 10 residues. Germline V gene data show CDR1 as GTSNPN and CDR2 as SVGIG (reference sequence). CDR3 sequence: CAWSARDTTF. CDR3 DNA sequence: TGTGCCTGGAGTGCCCGGGACACCACCTTC.

This clonotype was seen many times. This sequence joins TRBV12-5 and TRBJ2-1; no clear D gene. The CDR3 spans 13 residues. Trimming cost V 4 bases and J 4 bases, with 8 bases left between them. Germline loops: CDR1 LGHNT, CDR2 FRNRAP. The CDR3 protein is CASGSELYNEQFF. CDR3 bases: TGTGCTAGTGGTTCCGAATTATACAATGAGCAGTTCTTC.

Concerning this clonotype: A much larger clone is a single base away; this may be a read error. Because it lacks the conserved phenylalanine or tryptophan at the end, this CDR3 is likely a read error. The chain recombines TRBV5-1 with TRBJ1-1; maybe TRBD1 (6 bases). V was shortened by 4 bases and J by 4 bases, with 17 bases between the two germline ends. The CDR3 covers 15 residues. Per germline, CDR1 SGHRS and CDR2 YFSETQ. CDR3 DNA sequence: TGCGCCAGCAGCGGAGGACAGTTAAGAAGCACTGAAGCTTTCCTT. It specifies CASSGGQLRSTEAFL.

Ten or more counts support this clonotype. V gene TRBV5-1 combines with J gene TRBJ2-7; D unclear. V gave up 4 bases and J gave up 3 bases, with 17 bases separating them. The CDR3 runs to 15 residues. The germline gives CDR1 SGHRS, CDR2 YFSETQ. The CDR3 sequence: CASSDAAEKVYEQYF. Written as DNA, the CDR3 is TGCGCCAGCAGCGACGCGGCGGAAAAGGTCTACGAGCAGTACTTC. The whole variable domain, remainder taken from reference TRBV5-1 and TRBJ2-7, is KAGVTQTPRYLIKTRGQQVTLSCSPISGHRSVSWYQQTPGQGLQFLFEYFSETQRNKGNFPGRFSGRQFSNSRSEMNVSTLELGDSALYLCASSDAAEKVYEQYFGPGTRLTVT.

The chain couples TRBV10-1 to TRBJ2-3, with D perhaps matching TRBD2 (5 bases). Trimming removed 4 bases at V and 4 bases at J, with 12 bases between. CDR3 size: 14 residues. Germline loops: CDR1 WNHNN, CDR2 SYGVQD (reference sequence). In nucleotides, the CDR3 is TGCGCCAGCAGTGGCCGGGAAAGGGCAGATACGCAGTATTTT. Its translation is CASSGRERADTQYF.

This clonotype was picked up many times. Here the CDR3 DNA reads TGTGCCAGCAGTTCCACCCCTGGGACCAAAGATCAGCCCCAGCATTTT. Its translation is CASSSTPGTKDQPQHF. The chain joins TRBV28 to TRBJ1-5; possible D gene TRBD1, 5 bases. This CDR3 has 16 residues. CDR1 and CDR2 (germline): MDHEN, SYDVKM. V was pared by 4 bases and J by 5 bases, with 18 bases between. The complete variable domain, with remaining parts taken from reference TRBV28 and TRBJ1-5, reads DVKVTQSSRYLVKRTGEKVFLECVQDMDHENMFWYRQDPGLGLRLIYFSYDVKMKEKGDIPEGYSVSREKKERFSLILESASTNQTSMYLCASSSTPGTKDQPQHFGDGTRLSIL.

This clonotype was counted only a few times. This may be a read error, as it is one base from a much larger clone. The chain carries TRBV3-1 and TRBJ1-1, with D unresolved. Germline loops: CDR1 LGHDT, CDR2 YNNKEL (reference sequence). This CDR3 has 14 residues. Trimming pared 1 base from V and 2 bases from J, leaving 8 bases between. In nucleotides, the CDR3 is TGTGCCAGCAGCCAAGCCTCAGCAAACACTGAAGCTTTCTTT. Its translation: CASSQASANTEAFF.